This record looks at one T cell receptor beta chain sequence and its context. This clone's antigen is unknown. Within one base of it there is no much larger clone, and no base qualities were kept. The trial excluded patients who had a history of autoimmune disease or were on systemic immunosuppression. Peripheral blood for TCR sequencing was collected from all dose cohorts at baseline, on cycle 4 day 1, and on cycle 7 day 1. The samples were drawn from a first-in-human, open-label, multicenter phase I dose-escalation trial of ivuxolimab. Adults with locally advanced or metastatic head and neck squamous cell, hepatocellular, melanoma or renal cell carcinoma were enrolled in the trial. Before TCR sequencing, CD4+ T cells and CD8+ T cells from peripheral blood were sorted into separate populations. To sequence the TCRbeta CDR3 region, genomic DNA was isolated from the sorted cells. The immunoSEQ Assay was used for sequencing of TCRbeta CDR3 regions. In TCRdb, the immuneACCESS table is reduced to in-frame sequences with V and J assigned. These tables do not hold every clone; where another copy was compared, an unresolved V gene accounts for under half, and the others remain unexplained. Present in this sample are roughly 61,000 clones, 80% to 90% of which were seen just once. Roughly 3.7% of the sample belongs to the ten largest clones.

CDR1 KGHSH and CDR2 LQKENI were looked up in the germline V gene. Cut back by 6 bases and 5 bases, the V and J ends lie 13 bases apart. The CDR3 runs 13 residues from the cysteine to the phenylalanine. Just the 39-base CDR3 DNA is kept, in frame starting at base 1. These data are taken from a study of OX40 agonist ivuxolimab in advanced cancers. Some background on the complete study: Ivuxolimab, which targeted the costimulatory receptor OX40 (CD134), was an agonistic, fully human IgG2 monoclonal antibody. Intravenous ivuxolimab was administered to patients every 2 weeks at six dose levels: 0.01, 0.1, 0.3, 1.5, 3 and 10 mg/kg. Of the approximately 50 dose-escalation patients, hepatocellular carcinoma was present in approximately 20, melanoma in approximately 15, renal cell carcinoma in 9 and head and neck cancer in 9. In the dose-escalation cohort, roughly four fifths of patients were male, and the mean age was roughly 60 years, with a range of roughly 23 to 85. Patients were allowed to have had prior anti-PD-1, anti-PD-L1 or anti-CTLA-4 therapy, and around 40% of the dose-escalation patients had previously received checkpoint inhibitors. Partial responses were achieved by three dose-escalation patients, of whom one had hepatocellular carcinoma and two had cutaneous melanoma. Peripheral TCRbeta sequencing aimed to test whether ivuxolimab altered TCR sequence diversity and caused clonal T-cell expansion. The paper describes the monotherapy dose-escalation part (N of about 47 patients) of the phase I trial of ivuxolimab.

What the research found in general, with its limitations: In the 0.1-3.0 mg/kg groups, partial responders had among the lowest normalized peripheral clonal expansion, particularly in CD8+ T cells. After ivuxolimab, expanded clones were on average more numerous among CD8+ T cells than among CD4+ T cells. Clonal expansion of both CD4+ and CD8+ blood T cells was observed from baseline to week 6 at doses 0.1 to 3.0 mg/kg. Which antigens the clonally expanded peripheral T cells were specific for was not determined. Low levels of normalized T-cell clonal expansion were also seen in some nonresponding patients.

This chain is built from TRBV18 and TRBJ2-5; the D gene is possibly TRBD1, with 5 bases matching. The specimen was CD4+ or CD8+ T cells sorted from blood, collected in a trial of the OX40 agonist ivuxolimab. This receptor was identified in an adult with an advanced solid tumor such as melanoma, head and neck, liver or kidney cancer. The CDR3 is CASSSQPGETQYF. The DNA reads TGTGCCAGCTCTTCGCAGCCAGGGGAGACCCAGTACTTC.